The 32 T cell receptor beta chains in this list originate from one sample, sequenced in a study of CD8+ T cells in alopecia areata. Treatment: oral pan-JAK inhibitor, 5-10 mg twice daily. RNA, once extracted, was reverse transcribed into cDNA for use as the sequencing template. Assay: immunoSEQ multiplex PCR; the TCRdb copy retains only in-frame clones and omits some. The data hold around 200,000 clones, with 55% to 70% observed a single time. The sample in question was CD4+ T cells sorted from blood, obtained at week 4, from a patient treated with tofacitinib. The source of these receptors is a human donor with alopecia areata.

The V call is TRBV28, the J call TRBJ2-5, with D perhaps matching TRBD1 (5 bases). The germline V gene has CDR1 MDHEN and CDR2 SYDVKM. The CDR3 sequence is 12 residues long. Trimming removed 10 bases at V and 10 bases at J, with 19 bases between. CDR3 DNA: TGTGCCACCAAAATAGGGGTCCGTGACCAGTACTTC. This codes for CATKIGVRDQYF.

This clone was detected only a few times. The V and J genes are TRBV4-1 and TRBJ2-4; 7 nucleotides agree with TRBD2. This CDR3 has 15 residues. The germline V gene has CDR1 MGHRA and CDR2 YSYEKL. V shed 4 bases and J 3 bases; nucleotides not matched to a gene: 6. This CDR3 is CASSRSGNGKNIQYF. In DNA form, the CDR3 reads TGCGCCAGCAGCCGCAGCGGGAATGGCAAAAACATTCAGTACTTC.

This chain links TRBV29-1 with TRBJ2-7, with TRBD2 matching over 12 bases. This CDR3 region has 13 residues. From germline, CDR1 is SQVTM and CDR2 ANQGSEA. V lost 6 bases and J lost 6; bases outside the gene matches: 6. The CDR3 is CSVRLAGVPEQYF. As DNA, the CDR3 is TGCAGCGTCCGACTAGCGGGAGTGCCCGAGCAGTACTTC.

This clone was observed once. This chain uses TRBV29-1 with TRBJ2-2; maybe TRBD1 (5 bases). There are 14 residues in the CDR3. V shed 8 bases and J shed 4 bases, with 17 bases lying between them. Germline CDR1 is SQVTM and CDR2 is ANQGSEA. The CDR3 DNA reads TGCAGCTCATATGGGTGGCAGGGCACCGGGGAGCTGTTTTTT. Protein sequence: CSSYGWQGTGELFF.

The rearrangement joins TRBV5-1 to TRBJ2-5; D may be TRBD1 or TRBD2 (6 bases each). The CDR3 is made up of 13 amino acids. V lost 4 bases and J lost 5, with 12 bases in between. In germline, CDR1 is SGHRS, CDR2 YFSETQ. The CDR3 protein is CASSRGVRETQYF. CDR3 nucleotide sequence: TGCGCCAGCAGCAGGGGGGTTCGGGAGACCCAGTACTTC.

V gene TRBV7-9 combines with J gene TRBJ2-1, with a possible D match to TRBD2 (6 bases). The CDR3 runs 15 residues. The germline CDR1 and CDR2 sequences are SEHNR and FQNEAQ (reference sequence). Trimming took 2 bases from V and 7 from J, leaving 15 bases between them. The CDR3 region is CASSLISGVRNEQFF. The CDR3 nucleotides read TGTGCCAGCAGCTTAATTTCGGGAGTCAGGAATGAGCAGTTCTTC.

The chain joins TRBV28 to TRBJ2-7; TRBD1 is a possible D gene (6 bases). The CDR3 spans 12 residues. The germline V gene encodes CDR1 MDHEN and CDR2 SYDVKM. V was clipped by 6 bases and J by 6 bases, with 12 bases between them. The CDR3 loop reads CASRDTGREQYF. CDR3 sequence (DNA): TGTGCCAGCAGAGATACAGGGCGCGAGCAGTACTTC.

The rearrangement uses TRBV29-1 and TRBJ2-5; D perhaps matches TRBD1 (5 bases). The germline CDR1 and CDR2 sequences are SQVTM and ANQGSEA. The CDR3 extends over 10 amino acids. V was trimmed by 6 bases and J by 5 bases, leaving 7 bases between them. The CDR3 is CSVHRETQYF. The CDR3 DNA is TGCAGCGTCCACAGGGAGACCCAGTACTTC.

J is TRBJ2-3 and V is TRBV29-1, with D maybe TRBD1 (6 bases). The V end lost 4 bases, the J end lost 3 bases, and 14 bases lay between the germline ends. CDR1 is SQVTM and CDR2 is ANQGSEA in the germline V gene. This CDR3 region has 14 residues. CDR3 loop: CSVVEQGRTDTQYF. DNA for the CDR3: TGCAGCGTTGTGGAGCAGGGGAGAACAGATACGCAGTATTTT.

This rearrangement joins TRBV28 to TRBJ2-7; unclear D gene. The CDR3 consists of 11 residues. V was pared by 4 bases and J by 0 bases, with 1 base between. Germline V gene sequence: CDR1 MDHEN, CDR2 SYDVKM. For the CDR3, the DNA is TGTGCCAGCAGTTCCTCCTACGAGCAGTACTTC. Its translation: CASSSSYEQYF.

This clone has a handful of counts. This chain connects TRBV28 to TRBJ2-1; D unclear. The V end was cut by 8 bases, the J end by 0 bases, with 20 bases between. CDR3 size: 17 residues. The germline V gene encodes CDR1 MDHEN and CDR2 SYDVKM. The CDR3 loop is CASLTARRVVSYNEQFF. The CDR3 DNA reads TGTGCCAGCTTGACCGCCAGACGAGTAGTCTCCTACAATGAGCAGTTCTTC. The full variable domain, completed using reference TRBV28 and TRBJ2-1, is DVKVTQSSRYLVKRTGEKVFLECVQDMDHENMFWYRQDPGLGLRLIYFSYDVKMKEKGDIPEGYSVSREKKERFSLILESASTNQTSMYLCASLTARRVVSYNEQFFGPGTRLTVL.

This clone showed up just a few times. The chain has TRBV5-1 and TRBJ2-1; maybe TRBD2 (6 bases). The germline CDR1 and CDR2 sequences are SGHRS and YFSETQ. V lost 4 bases to trimming and J lost 15 bases, with 23 bases between them. CDR3 size: 14 residues. CDR3 bases: TGCGCCAGCAGCCAGGAAGGTAGCGGTTATAGAGCGTTCTTC. Its translation is CASSQEGSGYRAFF. The complete variable domain, with remaining parts taken from reference TRBV5-1 and TRBJ2-1, reads KAGVTQTPRYLIKTRGQQVTLSCSPISGHRSVSWYQQTPGQGLQFLFEYFSETQRNKGNFPGRFSGRQFSNSRSEMNVSTLELGDSALYLCASSQEGSGYRAFFGPGTRLTVL.

The CDR3 nucleotides read TGCGCCAGCAGCCAAGCCCCCCGGAAAGCGGATGGCTACACCTTC. This codes for CASSQAPRKADGYTF. The chain employs TRBV4-1 and TRBJ1-2, with D unclear. CDR3 length equals 15 residues. Germline V gene sequence: CDR1 MGHRA, CDR2 YSYEKL. V shed 1 base and J shed 6 bases, with 15 bases lying between them.

The rearrangement joins TRBV6-5 to TRBJ1-5; D is ambiguous. Germline-derived CDR1 and CDR2 are MNHEY and SVGAGI. The V and J ends lost 0 bases and 0 bases respectively, with 9 bases between them. The CDR3 length is 16 residues. The CDR3 here is CASSYSSGNSNQPQHF. The CDR3 DNA reads TGTGCCAGCAGTTACTCTTCAGGTAATAGCAATCAGCCCCAGCATTTT.

The rearrangement joins TRBV11-2 to TRBJ2-1; 8 bases line up with TRBD2. The V gene end was trimmed by 2 bases and the J gene end by 9 bases; junction bases not matched to a gene: 12. CDR3 length: 16 residues. Germline loops: CDR1 SGHAT, CDR2 FQNNGV. The chain's CDR3 is CASSLKLGLVMVEQFF. CDR3 bases: TGTGCCAGCAGCTTAAAGTTGGGACTAGTTATGGTTGAGCAGTTCTTC. Looking up the rest from reference TRBV11-2 and TRBJ2-1 gives the full variable domain: EAGVAQSPRYKIIEKRQSVAFWCNPISGHATLYWYQQILGQGPKLLIQFQNNGVVDDSQLPKDRFSAERLKGVDSTLKIQPAKLEDSAVYLCASSLKLGLVMVEQFFGPGTRLTVL.

The genes are TRBV4-1 and TRBJ2-3, with 14 nucleotides matching TRBD2. The V and J ends lost 3 bases and 4 bases, in that order; junction bases with no gene match: 3. The germline CDR1 and CDR2 sequences are MGHRA and YSYEKL. CDR3 length: 16 residues. The CDR3 nucleotides are TGCGCCAGCAGCCAGGGGACTAGCGGGAGCCCAGATACGCAGTATTTT. Its translation is CASSQGTSGSPDTQYF.

This clone was seen only once. This chain connects TRBV2 to TRBJ2-2; the D is unclear. CDR3 length: 15 residues. The germline CDR1 and CDR2 sequences are SNHLY and FYNNEI. Deletions cut 0 bases from V and 5 bases from J, with 10 bases between. The CDR3 sequence: CASSEAGQPTGELFF. The CDR3 DNA is TGTGCCAGCAGTGAAGCTGGGCAGCCGACCGGGGAGCTGTTTTTT.

This chain links TRBV21-1 with TRBJ1-5. TRBV21-1 is given as a pseudogene. The CDR3 consists of 10 residues. CDR3 coding DNA: TGTGCCAGCGAAGATCAAACCCAGCATTTT. The encoded protein is CASEDQTQHF.

J is TRBJ2-2 and V is TRBV30; 8 bases fit TRBD2. The CDR3 totals 15 residues. Germline CDR1 reads GTSNPN; CDR2 reads SVGIG (reference sequence). Trimming took 0 bases from V and 4 from J; bases not matched to a gene: 4. DNA of the CDR3: TGTGCCTGGAGTGTAACTAGCGGAAGCACCGGGGAGCTGTTTTTT. Translation gives CAWSVTSGSTGELFF.

This clone was seen only a few times. V gene TRBV19 combines with J gene TRBJ1-5; 10 bases map to TRBD1. Germline V gene sequence: CDR1 LNHDA, CDR2 SQIVND (reference sequence). This CDR3 contains 17 residues. V lost 3 bases, J lost 3 bases, and 8 bases stayed unmatched. The CDR3 bases are TGTGCCAGTAGTATGACAGGGGGCGTTAGCCCCAATCAGCCCCAGCATTTT. As protein: CASSMTGGVSPNQPQHF.

V gene TRBV6-5 combines with J gene TRBJ2-1; maybe TRBD1 (5 bases). CDR3 size: 15 residues. V was clipped by 0 bases and J by 2 bases, with 8 bases between them. Per the germline V gene, CDR1 is MNHEY and CDR2 is SVGAGI. The CDR3, as DNA: TGTGCCAGCAGTTACTCGGCCAGGGCCTACAATGAGCAGTTCTTC. This sequence encodes CASSYSARAYNEQFF.

This clone has just a few counts. J is TRBJ2-3 and V is TRBV15, with D uncertain. The germline gives CDR1 LNHNV, CDR2 YYDKDF (reference sequence). This CDR3 comprises 16 residues. V was pared by 0 bases and J by 0 bases, with 10 bases between. CDR3 bases: TGTGCCACCAGCAGAGATCCAGGCGGTAGCACAGATACGCAGTATTTT. Its translation: CATSRDPGGSTDTQYF.

This chain joins TRBV2 and TRBJ2-7; no clear D. CDR1 SNHLY and CDR2 FYNNEI come from the germline V gene. V lost 4 bases and J 6 bases, leaving 10 bases between the germline ends. The CDR3 runs to 12 residues. CDR3 in amino acids: CASSGTELEQYF. In DNA, the CDR3 is TGTGCCAGCAGTGGCACTGAGCTCGAGCAGTACTTC.

This clone has a count of ten or more. The chain combines TRBV6-5 with TRBJ2-5; a weak D match, TRBD2 (6 bases). V was trimmed by 6 bases and J by 5 bases, leaving 16 bases between them. Germline CDR1 and CDR2: MNHEY and SVGAGI. This CDR3 comprises 14 residues. CDR3 loop: CASSPRLASETQYF. CDR3 coding DNA: TGTGCCAGCAGCCCCCGGCTAGCGAGTGAGACCCAGTACTTC.

V is TRBV15 and J is TRBJ1-2, with TRBD1 matching over 9 bases. Trimming removed 3 bases from V and 1 base from J; junction bases left unmatched: 0. The CDR3 is 14 amino acids. Germline V gives CDR1 LNHNV, CDR2 YYDKDF (reference sequence). CDR3 sequence reads: CATSRDRGNYGYTF. CDR3 coding DNA: TGTGCCACCAGCAGGGACAGGGGTAACTATGGCTACACCTTC.

The V call is TRBV29-1, the J call TRBJ2-3; D is perhaps TRBD1 or TRBD2 (5 bases each). The CDR3 totals 13 residues. Germline V gene sequence: CDR1 SQVTM, CDR2 ANQGSEA. V gave up 5 bases and J gave up 2 bases, with 11 bases separating them. The chain's CDR3 is CSVLRDPTDTQYF. CDR3 bases: TGCAGCGTTTTACGGGACCCCACAGATACGCAGTATTTT.

This clone was recorded a few times. The J gene is TRBJ1-2, the V gene TRBV6-5, with D possibly matching TRBD1 (5 bases). Germline V lookup: CDR1 MNHEY, CDR2 SVGAGI. Trimming cost V 5 bases and J 2 bases, with 9 bases left between them. This CDR3 has 13 amino acids. This chain's CDR3 is CASSTGLNYGYTF. The CDR3, as DNA: TGTGCCAGCAGTACAGGACTCAACTATGGCTACACCTTC.

This chain links TRBV7-9 with TRBJ2-3, with D uncertain. Germline loops: CDR1 SEHNR, CDR2 FQNEAQ (reference sequence). The CDR3 covers 15 residues. V was cut by 2 bases and J by 2 bases, with 11 bases left in between. The CDR3 is CASSLILRSTDTQYF. The CDR3 DNA sequence: TGTGCCAGCAGCTTAATTCTGCGGTCCACAGATACGCAGTATTTT.

About this clone itself: At one boundary the junction diverges from the germline segment, which might be a read error. The chain is built from TRBV2 and TRBJ1-5; D may be TRBD1 (5 bases). The germline gives CDR1 SNHLY, CDR2 FYNNEI. This CDR3 is 13 amino acids long. DNA of the CDR3: TGTGCCAGCAGTGAAGCGCGGGGGACCACGAGGGATTTT. Encoded protein: CASSEARGTTRDF.

This clone was observed a handful of times. CDR3 coding DNA: TGTGCCATCCTAGGGGGCTATGAGCAGTTCTTC. Amino acid sequence: CAILGGYEQFF. The chain combines TRBV10-3 with TRBJ2-1; 7 bases match TRBD1. This CDR3 is 11 amino acids long. CDR1 ENHRY and CDR2 SYGVKD come from the germline V gene. The V gene end was trimmed by 8 bases and the J gene end by 8 bases; junction bases not matched to a gene: 3.

The chain has TRBV2 and TRBJ2-3; D is unresolved. Trimming took off 3 bases at V and 8 bases at J, with 15 bases between the two ends. The CDR3 runs 14 residues. The germline gives CDR1 SNHLY, CDR2 FYNNEI. CDR3 sequence: CASSDPLISGTQYF. CDR3 DNA sequence: TGTGCCAGCAGTGACCCTCTTATTTCGGGTACGCAGTATTTT.

This clone was observed a few times. V and J are TRBV10-3 and TRBJ2-7; no definite D call. V dropped 4 bases and J dropped 2 bases, with 18 bases sitting between them. The CDR3 has 16 residues. The V gene's germline CDR1 is ENHRY and CDR2 SYGVKD. DNA for the CDR3: TGTGCCATCAGTGGCCCCCCCTCGGGCCGTACCTACGAGCAGTACTTC. It specifies CAISGPPSGRTYEQYF.